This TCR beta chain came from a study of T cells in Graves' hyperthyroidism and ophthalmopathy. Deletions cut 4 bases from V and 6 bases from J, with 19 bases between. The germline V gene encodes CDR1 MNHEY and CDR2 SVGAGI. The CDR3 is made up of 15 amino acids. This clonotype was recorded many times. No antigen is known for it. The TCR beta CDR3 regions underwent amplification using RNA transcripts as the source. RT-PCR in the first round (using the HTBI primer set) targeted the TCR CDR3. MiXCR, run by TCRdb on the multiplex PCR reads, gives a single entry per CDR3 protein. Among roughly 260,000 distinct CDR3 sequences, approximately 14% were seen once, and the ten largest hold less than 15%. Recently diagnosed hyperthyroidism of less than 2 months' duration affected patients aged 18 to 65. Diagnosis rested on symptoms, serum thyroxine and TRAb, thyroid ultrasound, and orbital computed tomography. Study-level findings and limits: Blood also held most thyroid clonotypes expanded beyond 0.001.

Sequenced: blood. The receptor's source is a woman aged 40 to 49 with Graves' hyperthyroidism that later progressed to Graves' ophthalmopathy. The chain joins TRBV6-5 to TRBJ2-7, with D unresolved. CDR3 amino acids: CASSFSDRIRSEQYF. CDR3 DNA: TGTGCCAGCAGTTTCTCAGACCGAATTCGGAGCGAGCAGTACTTC.